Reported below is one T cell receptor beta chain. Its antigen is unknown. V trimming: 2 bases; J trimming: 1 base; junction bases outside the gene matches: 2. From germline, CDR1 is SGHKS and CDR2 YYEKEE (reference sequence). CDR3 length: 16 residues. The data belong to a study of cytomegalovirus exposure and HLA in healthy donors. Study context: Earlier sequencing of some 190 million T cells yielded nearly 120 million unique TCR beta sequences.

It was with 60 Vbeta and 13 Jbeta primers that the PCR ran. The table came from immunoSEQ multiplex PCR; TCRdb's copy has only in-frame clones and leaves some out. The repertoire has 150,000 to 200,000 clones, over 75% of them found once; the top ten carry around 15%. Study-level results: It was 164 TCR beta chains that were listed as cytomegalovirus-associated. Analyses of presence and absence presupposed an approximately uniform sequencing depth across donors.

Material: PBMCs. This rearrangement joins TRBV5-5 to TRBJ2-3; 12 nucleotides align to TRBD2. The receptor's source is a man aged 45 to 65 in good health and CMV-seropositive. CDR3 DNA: TGTGCCAGCAGCTTCGCTAGCGGGGGGGGCACAGATACGCAGTATTTT. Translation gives CASSFASGGGTDTQYF.